This is a list of T cell receptor beta chains from one sample in a study of shared clonotypes between healthy human individuals. Here immunoSEQ multiplex PCR was the method, and the copy in TCRdb shows in-frame clones only, minus some. The data show more than 2 million clones, 90% to 95% seen once. Specimen: naive CD4+ T cells sorted from blood. The receptors shown here come from a man aged 18-30 years in good health. The CDR3 runs from the conserved cysteine through the conserved F or W. Each record gives: J gene, clone size, D gene, V gene, CDR3 DNA, CDR3 protein. D genes are given only for firm matches. Clone size is given for some rows only: seen once, a few or many times, or a class if the clone is expanded.

J gene: TRBJ2-5
clone size: NA
D gene: TRBD1
V gene: TRBV6-5
CDR3 DNA: TGTGCCAGCAGCCCCTTCCGGGACAGGGCTAAGACCCAGTACTTC
CDR3 protein: CASSPFRDRAKTQYF

J gene: TRBJ2-7
clone size: NA
D gene: NA
V gene: TRBV19
CDR3 DNA: TGTGCCAGTAGTACTCCAGGGGACTCACGGTACGAGCAGTACTTC
CDR3 protein: CASSTPGDSRYEQYF

J gene: TRBJ2-7
clone size: NA
D gene: TRBD2
V gene: TRBV6-6
CDR3 DNA: TGTGCCATCTCCGGACTAGCGGGGGGGATCTACGAGCAGTACTTC
CDR3 protein: CAISGLAGGIYEQYF

J gene: TRBJ2-7
clone size: NA
D gene: NA
V gene: TRBV5-6
CDR3 DNA: TGTGCCAGCAGCCAGAACGGGGGACATACCATCTCCTACGAGCAGTACTTC
CDR3 protein: CASSQNGGHTISYEQYF

J gene: TRBJ1-1
clone size: NA
D gene: NA
V gene: TRBV7-2
CDR3 DNA: TGTGCCAGCAGCTTAGGATTAGGTCAGTCCTGGGTGGGGGGAACTGAGGCTTTCTTT
CDR3 protein: CASSLGLGQSWVGGTEAFF

J gene: TRBJ1-2
clone size: NA
D gene: NA
V gene: TRBV30
CDR3 DNA: TGTGCCTACGGGGGGTTGGGTGGCTACACCTTC
CDR3 protein: CAYGGLGGYTF

J gene: TRBJ2-7
clone size: NA
D gene: TRBD1
V gene: TRBV18
CDR3 DNA: TGTGCCAGCTCACCCAACTACGGGACAGGAGGGCAGCAGTACTTC
CDR3 protein: CASSPNYGTGGQQYF

J gene: TRBJ2-5
clone size: NA
D gene: TRBD2
V gene: TRBV29-1
CDR3 DNA: TGCAGCGCAGCGGGAGGGCCCGGAGAGACCCAGTACTTC
CDR3 protein: CSAAGGPGETQYF

J gene: TRBJ2-7
clone size: NA
D gene: NA
V gene: TRBV6-9
CDR3 DNA: TGTGCCAGCAGGTATCAGCGAGATAGCTCCTACGAGCAGTACTTC
CDR3 protein: CASRYQRDSSYEQYF

J gene: TRBJ1-6
clone size: NA
D gene: NA
V gene: TRBV9
CDR3 DNA: TGTGCCAGCAGCGTAGGGACAGACAATTCACCCCTCCACTTT
CDR3 protein: CASSVGTDNSPLHF

J gene: TRBJ2-1
clone size: NA
D gene: NA
V gene: TRBV7-6
CDR3 DNA: TGTGCCAGCAGCCTTGGGGCAGGGAACTACAATGAGCAGTTCTTC
CDR3 protein: CASSLGAGNYNEQFF

J gene: TRBJ2-1
clone size: once
D gene: NA
V gene: TRBV7-7
CDR3 DNA: TGTGCTAGCAGCTTGCAACCCGGGAGTGAATACAATGAGCAGTTCTTC
CDR3 protein: CASSLQPGSEYNEQFF

J gene: TRBJ2-7
clone size: NA
D gene: TRBD2
V gene: TRBV6-5
CDR3 DNA: TGTGCCAGCAGTCCCCAGTCGCGGGAGTCCTACGAGCAGTACTTC
CDR3 protein: CASSPQSRESYEQYF

J gene: TRBJ1-3
clone size: NA
D gene: NA
V gene: TRBV5-4
CDR3 DNA: TGTGCCAGCAGCTTGGCAGGTGGAAACACCATATATTTT
CDR3 protein: CASSLAGGNTIYF

J gene: TRBJ2-5
clone size: NA
D gene: NA
V gene: TRBV6-5
CDR3 DNA: TGTGCCAGCAGTTTTTCGTTGGGTCAAGAGACCCAGTACTTC
CDR3 protein: CASSFSLGQETQYF

J gene: TRBJ2-3
clone size: NA
D gene: NA
V gene: TRBV5-5
CDR3 DNA: TGTGCCGGCAGTCCCTCAGCGGATACGCAGTATTTT
CDR3 protein: CAGSPSADTQYF

J gene: TRBJ2-3
clone size: NA
D gene: NA
V gene: TRBV28
CDR3 DNA: TGTGCCAGCAGTCCCCGGGGTACGCAGTATTTT
CDR3 protein: CASSPRGTQYF

J gene: TRBJ2-5
clone size: once
D gene: NA
V gene: TRBV10-2
CDR3 DNA: TGCGCCAGCGGCTGGGACAAAGAGTCGGAGACCCAGTACTTC
CDR3 protein: CASGWDKESETQYF

J gene: TRBJ1-1
clone size: NA
D gene: NA
V gene: TRBV7-2
CDR3 DNA: TGTGCCAGCAGCCAAGGACAGCGGTGGACTGAAGCTTTCTTT
CDR3 protein: CASSQGQRWTEAFF

J gene: TRBJ2-1
clone size: NA
D gene: NA
V gene: TRBV21-1
CDR3 DNA: TGTGCCAGCAGCAAAGGTGAACAGGGGAGTAATGCGAACAATGAGCAGTTCTTC
CDR3 protein: CASSKGEQGSNANNEQFF

J gene: TRBJ1-5
clone size: NA
D gene: NA
V gene: TRBV28
CDR3 DNA: TGTGCCAGCAGTCAGGACACGGCGACGCCCCAGCATTTT
CDR3 protein: CASSQDTATPQHF

J gene: TRBJ1-1
clone size: NA
D gene: NA
V gene: TRBV6-5
CDR3 DNA: TGTGCCAGCAGTTACAACACAGTACTGAACACTGAAGCTTTCTTT
CDR3 protein: CASSYNTVLNTEAFF

J gene: TRBJ1-4
clone size: NA
D gene: NA
V gene: TRBV19
CDR3 DNA: TGTGCCAGTAGTATCGATCGCGAACTGTTTTTT
CDR3 protein: CASSIDRELFF

J gene: TRBJ1-3
clone size: once
D gene: NA
V gene: TRBV5-1
CDR3 DNA: TGCGCCAGCAGTTCGACTCCGGGACTTAACTCTGGAAACACCATATATTTT
CDR3 protein: CASSSTPGLNSGNTIYF

J gene: TRBJ2-2
clone size: once
D gene: NA
V gene: TRBV7-6
CDR3 DNA: TGTGCCAGCAGCAACCTTGCGGGGAACACCGGGGAGCTGTTTTTT
CDR3 protein: CASSNLAGNTGELFF

J gene: TRBJ2-7
clone size: NA
D gene: NA
V gene: TRBV11-2
CDR3 DNA: TGTGCCAGCAGCCCAAGCGTCCAGGGATACTACGAGCAGTACTTC
CDR3 protein: CASSPSVQGYYEQYF

J gene: TRBJ2-5
clone size: NA
D gene: NA
V gene: TRBV11-2
CDR3 DNA: TGTGCCAGCAGCTTAAATGGCAGGGCCGTCAAAGAGACCCAGTACTTC
CDR3 protein: CASSLNGRAVKETQYF

J gene: TRBJ1-6
clone size: NA
D gene: NA
V gene: TRBV6-6
CDR3 DNA: TGTGCCAGCAGTTACTTGGGGGCCAGTTCACCCCTCCACTTT
CDR3 protein: CASSYLGASSPLHF

J gene: TRBJ2-1
clone size: once
D gene: TRBD2
V gene: TRBV5-1
CDR3 DNA: TGCGCCAGCAGCCCGGGACTAGCGGGAGGTACCTACAATGAGCAGTTCTTC
CDR3 protein: CASSPGLAGGTYNEQFF

J gene: TRBJ2-7
clone size: once
D gene: NA
V gene: TRBV5-6
CDR3 DNA: TGTGCCAGCAGCTTGGAACAGGGCTACGAGCAGTACTTC
CDR3 protein: CASSLEQGYEQYF

J gene: TRBJ1-1
clone size: NA
D gene: NA
V gene: TRBV5-1
CDR3 DNA: TGCGCCAGCAGCTTGGGGCAGAGGTTTGGGCGCACTGAAGCTTTCTTT
CDR3 protein: CASSLGQRFGRTEAFF

J gene: TRBJ1-4
clone size: NA
D gene: NA
V gene: TRBV4-1
CDR3 DNA: TGCGCCAGCAGCCAAAGGGTCGGTGAAAAACTGTTTTTT
CDR3 protein: CASSQRVGEKLFF

J gene: TRBJ1-5
clone size: NA
D gene: NA
V gene: TRBV28
CDR3 DNA: TGTGCCAGCAGATGGGCAGCAATTCAGCCCCAGCATTTT
CDR3 protein: CASRWAAIQPQHF

J gene: TRBJ2-7
clone size: NA
D gene: NA
V gene: TRBV18
CDR3 DNA: TGTGCCAGCTCACCCCCGGGACCGTTGAGCGAGCAGTACTTC
CDR3 protein: CASSPPGPLSEQYF

J gene: TRBJ2-5
clone size: NA
D gene: NA
V gene: TRBV7-2
CDR3 DNA: TGTGCCAGCAGACTAGGACTGTTGTACCAAGAGACCCAGTACTTC
CDR3 protein: CASRLGLLYQETQYF

J gene: TRBJ1-2
clone size: many
D gene: NA
V gene: TRBV19
CDR3 DNA: TGTGCCAGTAGTCGAACTGGGACGGCAAACTATGGCTACACCTTC
CDR3 protein: CASSRTGTANYGYTF

J gene: TRBJ2-7
clone size: NA
D gene: NA
V gene: TRBV6-5
CDR3 DNA: TGTGCCAGCAGTTACCCTTCGGATTTTAACGAGCAGTACTTC
CDR3 protein: CASSYPSDFNEQYF

J gene: TRBJ2-7
clone size: NA
D gene: TRBD2
V gene: TRBV6-6
CDR3 DNA: TGTGCCAGCACCCGAACTAGCGGGGGGGCCTACGAGCAGTACTTC
CDR3 protein: CASTRTSGGAYEQYF

J gene: TRBJ1-4
clone size: NA
D gene: NA
V gene: TRBV7-2
CDR3 DNA: TGTGCCAGCAGCGGTAGTCTAGTTCCTGCAACTAATGAAAAACTGTTTTTT
CDR3 protein: CASSGSLVPATNEKLFF

J gene: TRBJ2-3
clone size: NA
D gene: NA
V gene: TRBV10-1
CDR3 DNA: TGCGCCAGCAGTGAGTACGGACGCTCCAGCACAGATACGCAGTATTTT
CDR3 protein: CASSEYGRSSTDTQYF

J gene: TRBJ2-1
clone size: NA
D gene: TRBD1
V gene: TRBV13
CDR3 DNA: TGTGCCAGCAGCCCGACCCGGGACAGGGGTATCTACAATGAGCAGTTCTTC
CDR3 protein: CASSPTRDRGIYNEQFF

J gene: TRBJ2-4
clone size: NA
D gene: NA
V gene: TRBV19
CDR3 DNA: TGTGCCAGTAGTATAGGAGGGAACATTCAGTACTTC
CDR3 protein: CASSIGGNIQYF

J gene: TRBJ1-2
clone size: NA
D gene: NA
V gene: TRBV27
CDR3 DNA: TGTGCCAGCAGGTTCGGTTCTGGCTATGGCTACACCTTC
CDR3 protein: CASRFGSGYGYTF

J gene: TRBJ1-1
clone size: NA
D gene: NA
V gene: TRBV6-1
CDR3 DNA: TGTGCCAGCAGTGTTAGGGGGAACACTGAAGCTTTCTTT
CDR3 protein: CASSVRGNTEAFF

J gene: TRBJ2-2
clone size: NA
D gene: TRBD2
V gene: TRBV10-3
CDR3 DNA: TGTGCCATCAACGGGGGGGCCGGGGAGCTGTTTTTT
CDR3 protein: CAINGGAGELFF

J gene: TRBJ1-4
clone size: NA
D gene: TRBD1
V gene: TRBV10-3
CDR3 DNA: TGTGCCTCACGACAGGGAACTAATGAAAAACTGTTTTTT
CDR3 protein: CASRQGTNEKLFF

J gene: TRBJ2-3
clone size: NA
D gene: TRBD2
V gene: TRBV7-8
CDR3 DNA: TGTGCCAGCAGCTGGGCGGGGGGGCAGGATACGCAGTATTTT
CDR3 protein: CASSWAGGQDTQYF

J gene: TRBJ2-1
clone size: NA
D gene: NA
V gene: TRBV5-1
CDR3 DNA: TGCGCCAGCAGCCTGGATGCTTTTAATGAGCAGTTCTTC
CDR3 protein: CASSLDAFNEQFF

J gene: TRBJ1-1
clone size: NA
D gene: TRBD1
V gene: TRBV2
CDR3 DNA: TGTGCCAGTACGGACAGGGTGACTGAAGCTTTCTTT
CDR3 protein: CASTDRVTEAFF

J gene: TRBJ1-6
clone size: NA
D gene: NA
V gene: TRBV6-1
CDR3 DNA: TGTGCCAGCAGTGGCGAATGGGGGGCCAATTCACCCCTCCACTTT
CDR3 protein: CASSGEWGANSPLHF

J gene: TRBJ2-5
clone size: NA
D gene: NA
V gene: TRBV10-1
CDR3 DNA: TGCGCCAGCAGTGAGTTGAGGAGGGGAGAGACCCAGTACTTC
CDR3 protein: CASSELRRGETQYF

J gene: TRBJ1-4
clone size: NA
D gene: NA
V gene: TRBV7-9
CDR3 DNA: TGTGCCAGCAGCTTATGGGTTGCAACTAATGAAAAACTGTTTTTT
CDR3 protein: CASSLWVATNEKLFF